The 16 T cell receptor beta chains below all came from one sample that was sequenced in a study of T-cell reconstitution after alpha-beta-depleted transplantation in children. Preparing the TCRbeta library involved the use of unique molecular identifiers. TCRdb recomputed calls from the PCR reads with MiXCR, one row per CDR3 protein. The sample yields approximately 500,000 distinct CDR3 sequences, 10% to 13% seen once. Specimen: PBMCs, collected before TCRalphabeta/CD19-depleted stem cell transplant. The receptors stem from a child aged 2 to 15 with inherited bone marrow failure, due to receive a stem cell transplant.

This clonotype was found a few times. V and J are TRBV7-9 and TRBJ2-7; no clear D. The V gene's germline CDR1 is SEHNR and CDR2 FQNEAQ (reference sequence). V lost 4 bases and J lost 2, with 15 bases in between. This CDR3 is built from 15 residues. The CDR3 DNA reads as TGTGCCAGCAGCTCGCCGGTCAAAGGAACCTACGAGCAGTACTTC. As protein: CASSSPVKGTYEQYF.

This clonotype has ten or more counts. The chain uses TRBV18 and TRBJ2-2, with D perhaps matching TRBD1 (6 bases). The CDR3 has 17 amino acids. Trimming stripped 3 bases from V and 4 bases from J, with 18 bases between. In germline, CDR1 is KGHSH, CDR2 LQKENI. The CDR3 region is CASSPYNRDFVTGELFF. The CDR3 bases are TGTGCCAGCTCACCGTACAACAGGGATTTTGTCACCGGGGAGCTGTTTTTT.

This clonotype was detected ten times or more. The gene calls are TRBV27 and TRBJ2-3; possibly TRBD1 for D (5 bases). Germline values: CDR1 MNHEY, CDR2 SMNVEV (reference sequence). The CDR3 is 15 residues long. V dropped 8 bases and J dropped 0 bases, with 15 bases sitting between them. The DNA of the CDR3 is TGTGCCAGCCGGCACAGGCTAGGGAGCACAGATACGCAGTATTTT. Translation: CASRHRLGSTDTQYF.

This clonotype was seen many times. This chain links TRBV25-1 with TRBJ1-2; 8 nucleotides line up with TRBD1. V lost 5 bases and J lost 3; bases outside the gene matches: 2. This CDR3 contains 13 residues. Germline loops: CDR1 MGHDK, CDR2 SYGVNS. This chain's CDR3 is CASSLQGDYGYTF. CDR3 bases: TGTGCCAGCAGTTTACAGGGGGACTATGGCTACACCTTC.

The chain is built from TRBV4-3 and TRBJ2-7, with D perhaps TRBD1 (5 bases). V lost 1 base and J 6 bases, leaving 19 bases between the germline ends. Germline V lookup: CDR1 LGHNA, CDR2 YSLEER. There are 16 residues in the CDR3. The CDR3 loop reads CASSQAEWGRAREQYF. The CDR3 DNA reads TGCGCCAGCAGCCAAGCCGAATGGGGCAGGGCCCGCGAGCAGTACTTC.

J is TRBJ1-1 and V is TRBV19; the match to TRBD1 covers 7 bases. V lost 3 bases, J lost 4 bases, and 8 bases stayed unmatched. The CDR3 length is 15 residues. The germline gives CDR1 LNHDA, CDR2 SQIVND (reference sequence). CDR3 loop: CASSISQTGFTEAFF. Here the CDR3 DNA reads TGTGCCAGTAGTATTTCCCAGACAGGGTTCACTGAAGCTTTCTTT.

This clonotype was detected only a few times. A much larger clone is a single base away; this may be a read error. This rearrangement joins TRBV7-9 to TRBJ2-7; D tentatively reads TRBD1 or TRBD2 (5 bases each). The germline V gene encodes CDR1 SEHNR and CDR2 FQNEAQ (reference sequence). The CDR3 loop spans 15 amino acids. With 2 bases removed from V and 0 bases from J, the gap between germline ends came to 11 bases. CDR3 coding DNA: TGTGCCAGCAGCTTATTTGCAGGGAGCTCCTACGAGCAGTACTTC. Encoded protein: CASSLFAGSSYEQYF.

In this sample, this clonotype turned up many times. The rearrangement joins TRBV4-2 to TRBJ2-7; D may be TRBD1 or TRBD2 (5 bases each). CDR3 length: 16 residues. V lost 7 bases to trimming and J lost 2 bases, with 21 bases between them. In germline, CDR1 is LGHNA, CDR2 YNFKEQ. The CDR3 sequence is CASTPDPGRAAYEQYF. CDR3 bases: TGTGCCAGCACCCCCGACCCGGGGCGGGCCGCCTACGAGCAGTACTTC.

This clonotype came up many times. The CDR3 sequence: CAWSGTGAADTQYF. The DNA for the CDR3 is TGTGCCTGGAGTGGGACGGGAGCTGCAGATACGCAGTATTTT. The J gene is TRBJ2-3, the V gene TRBV30, with D possibly TRBD2 on 6 matching bases. The V gene lost 1 base and the J gene lost 4 bases, with 12 bases spanning the gap. Germline loops: CDR1 GTSNPN, CDR2 SVGIG (reference sequence). The CDR3 sequence is 14 residues long.

This clonotype has only a few counts. The chain employs TRBV5-4 and TRBJ1-4, with D possibly being TRBD1 (6 bases). Germline CDR1 reads SGHNT; CDR2 reads YYREEE (reference sequence). Deletions cut 1 base from V and 7 bases from J, with 17 bases between. This CDR3 has 16 residues. The CDR3 reads CASSLMDGGAAEKLFF. CDR3 coding DNA: TGTGCCAGCAGCTTGATGGATGGGGGGGCCGCTGAAAAACTGTTTTTT.

V and J are TRBV6-1 and TRBJ1-1, with D maybe TRBD1 (6 bases). Trimming pared 5 bases from V and 8 bases from J, leaving 9 bases between. The CDR3 loop spans 11 amino acids. Germline loops: CDR1 MNHNS, CDR2 SASEGT. CDR3 sequence (DNA): TGTGCCAGCAGTTGGACAGACGAAGCTTTCTTT. It codes for CASSWTDEAFF.

The chain uses TRBV5-1 and TRBJ2-5, with D unresolved. Trimming took off 7 bases at V and 1 base at J, with 11 bases between the two ends. Germline V gene data show CDR1 as SGHRS and CDR2 as YFSETQ. The CDR3 extends over 13 amino acids. The CDR3 reads CASAEGTQETQYF. In nucleotides, the CDR3 is TGCGCCAGCGCCGAAGGAACCCAAGAGACCCAGTACTTC.

This clonotype was picked up many times. This chain connects TRBV2 to TRBJ2-1; D call uncertain. The CDR3 loop spans 12 amino acids. Per germline, CDR1 SNHLY and CDR2 FYNNEI. Trimming shortened V by 4 bases and J by 8 bases, and 9 bases separated the two germline ends. CDR3 region: CASSVVYHEQFF. DNA for the CDR3: TGTGCCAGCAGTGTAGTGTATCATGAGCAGTTCTTC.

The chain links TRBV15 to TRBJ2-5; D remains unclear. V gave up 2 bases and J gave up 5 bases, with 12 bases separating them. Germline CDR1 and CDR2: LNHNV and YYDKDF (reference sequence). The CDR3 has 14 residues. CDR3 DNA: TGTGCCACCAGCAGAAGACAAACCTGGGAGACCCAGTACTTC. Translating gives CATSRRQTWETQYF.

This clonotype was observed many times. The CDR3 region has the DNA TGCAGTGCCCTCGGGCAGGGGGTGAACACCGGGGAGCTGTTTTTT. Amino acids: CSALGQGVNTGELFF. The chain has TRBV20-1 and TRBJ2-2; 7 bases are shared with TRBD1. This CDR3 region has 15 residues. Germline values: CDR1 DFQATT, CDR2 SNEGSKA (reference sequence). The ends lost 6 bases at V and 1 base at J; junction bases unmatched: 8.

The sample holds a few counts of this clonotype. This chain links TRBV5-1 with TRBJ2-3; TRBD2 matches at 8 bases. Unmatched junction bases numbered 5, after V lost 4 bases and J lost 1 base. The CDR3 extends over 15 amino acids. Germline V gene data show CDR1 as SGHRS and CDR2 as YFSETQ. The CDR3 protein is CASSSGSQGTDTQYF. DNA for the CDR3: TGCGCCAGCAGCAGCGGGAGCCAAGGCACAGATACGCAGTATTTT.